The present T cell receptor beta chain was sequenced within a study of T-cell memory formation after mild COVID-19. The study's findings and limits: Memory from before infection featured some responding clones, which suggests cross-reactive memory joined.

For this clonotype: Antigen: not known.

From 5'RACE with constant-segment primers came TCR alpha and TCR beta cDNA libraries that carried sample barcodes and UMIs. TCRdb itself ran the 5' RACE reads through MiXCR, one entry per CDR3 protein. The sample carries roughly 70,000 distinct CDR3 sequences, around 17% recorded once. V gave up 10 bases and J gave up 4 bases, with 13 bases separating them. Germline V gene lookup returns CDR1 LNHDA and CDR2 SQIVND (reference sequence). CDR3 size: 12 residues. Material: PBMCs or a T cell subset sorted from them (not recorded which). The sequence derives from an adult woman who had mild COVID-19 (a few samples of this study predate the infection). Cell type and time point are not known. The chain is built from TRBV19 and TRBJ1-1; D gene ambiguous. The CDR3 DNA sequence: TGTGCCACCCGGACGGCCGGCACTGAAGCTTTCTTT. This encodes CATRTAGTEAFF.